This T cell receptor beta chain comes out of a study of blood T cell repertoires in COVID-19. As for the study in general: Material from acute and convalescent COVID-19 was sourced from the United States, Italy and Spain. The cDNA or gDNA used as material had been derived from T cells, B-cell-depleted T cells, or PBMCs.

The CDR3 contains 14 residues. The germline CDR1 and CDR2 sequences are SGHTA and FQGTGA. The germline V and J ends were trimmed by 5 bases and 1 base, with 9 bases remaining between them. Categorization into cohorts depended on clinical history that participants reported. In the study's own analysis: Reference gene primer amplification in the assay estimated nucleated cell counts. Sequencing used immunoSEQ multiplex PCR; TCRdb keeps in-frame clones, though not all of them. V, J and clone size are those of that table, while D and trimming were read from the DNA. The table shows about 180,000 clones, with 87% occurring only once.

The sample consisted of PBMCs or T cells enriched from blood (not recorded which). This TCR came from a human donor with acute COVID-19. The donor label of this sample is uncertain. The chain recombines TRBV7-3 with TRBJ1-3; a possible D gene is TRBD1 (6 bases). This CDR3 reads CASSPDSSGNTIYF. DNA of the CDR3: TGTGCCAGCAGCCCGGACAGTTCTGGAAACACCATATATTTT.